This entry lists 24 T cell receptor beta chains sequenced from one sample in a study of T cell responses to AZD1222 COVID-19 vaccine. Sequencing used immunoSEQ multiplex PCR; TCRdb keeps in-frame clones, though not all of them. Of 83,000 or so clones listed, 88% are singletons. The sequenced sample was peripheral blood, obtained on day 0 of MenACWY control vaccination. The receptors here all came from an adult in good health.

J is TRBJ2-7 and V is TRBV3-1 (or the pseudogene TRBV3-2), with unresolved D. V was clipped by 4 bases and J by 6 bases, with 10 bases between them. CDR3 length: 12 amino acids. CDR1 is LGHDT, CDR2 YNNKEL, per germline (reference sequence). The CDR3 sequence is CASSLSPAEQYF. CDR3 nucleotide sequence: TGTGCCAGCAGCCTTTCCCCAGCCGAGCAGTACTTC.

The CDR3: CATSSGIEGYTF. The CDR3 region has the DNA TGTGCCACCAGTTCCGGGATAGAAGGCTACACCTTC. V is TRBV24-1 and J is TRBJ1-2, with D uncertain. The germline CDR1 and CDR2 sequences are KGHDR and SFDVKD. V lost 6 bases, J lost 8 bases, and 12 bases lay in between. This CDR3 comprises 12 residues.

This clone has only a few counts. This chain's CDR3 is CASSLIGYTF. CDR3 nucleotides: TGTGCCAGCAGCTTAATCGGCTACACCTTC. This sequence joins TRBV7-2 and TRBJ1-2; D remains ambiguous. Deletions cut 2 bases from V and 8 bases from J, with 3 bases between. Germline CDR1 reads SGHTA; CDR2 reads FQGNSA. The CDR3 is 10 residues long.

The CDR3 region is CASSPWTGENIQYF. The CDR3, as DNA: TGCGCCAGCAGCCCCTGGACAGGGGAAAACATTCAGTACTTC. The chain carries TRBV4-1 and TRBJ2-4; 9 positions agree with TRBD1. J was trimmed by 5 bases and V by 4 bases; bases with no gene match: 3. Germline lookup yields CDR1 MGHRA and CDR2 YSYEKL. The CDR3 sequence is 14 residues long.

The chain is built from TRBV19 and TRBJ2-1; 14 nucleotides line up with TRBD2. This CDR3 spans 15 amino acids. Germline lookup yields CDR1 LNHDA and CDR2 SQIVND (reference sequence). With V trimmed by 4 bases and J by 5 bases, 1 base remained unmatched. CDR3 amino acids: CASSKGLAGDNEQFF. CDR3 sequence (DNA): TGTGCCAGTAGTAAGGGACTAGCGGGAGACAATGAGCAGTTCTTC.

The chain uses TRBV3-1 (or the pseudogene TRBV3-2) and TRBJ2-7; no clear D. This CDR3 spans 13 amino acids. CDR1 and CDR2 from the germline V gene are LGHDT and YNNKEL (reference sequence). The V end lost 3 bases, the J end lost 9 bases, and 15 bases lay between the germline ends. CDR3 bases: TGTGCCAGCAGCCACTGGGATGGGGTCGTGCAGTACTTC. Residues: CASSHWDGVVQYF.

V usage is TRBV24-1 and J usage is TRBJ2-5; D possibly corresponds to TRBD1 (6 bases). The CDR3 contains 15 residues. Germline V gives CDR1 KGHDR, CDR2 SFDVKD. Trimming took 4 bases from V and 4 from J, leaving 15 bases between them. The chain's CDR3 is CATSDPATGSETQYF. The CDR3 DNA follows: TGTGCCACCAGTGACCCCGCCACAGGGTCAGAGACCCAGTACTTC.

The rearrangement uses TRBV19 and TRBJ1-6, with D hard to call. This CDR3 has 15 amino acids. Trimming left V 5 bases short and J 9 bases short, with 17 bases between. Germline CDR1 LNHDA, CDR2 SQIVND (reference sequence). The DNA for the CDR3 is TGTGCCAGTAGTCAGGACCGACTCTTCGGTTCACCCCTCCACTTT. Its protein is CASSQDRLFGSPLHF.

This chain connects TRBV6-5 to TRBJ2-1; 10 bases align to TRBD2. Germline CDR1 MNHEY, CDR2 SVGAGI. The length of the CDR3 is 14 residues. V was pared by 5 bases and J by 7 bases, with 5 bases of the junction left unmatched. The CDR3 loop reads CASSPAGGMNEQFF. CDR3 coding DNA: TGTGCCAGCAGTCCAGCGGGAGGGATGAATGAGCAGTTCTTC.

A single count supports this clone. The chain has TRBV9 and TRBJ2-7; D uncertain. Trimming stripped 0 bases from V and 2 bases from J, with 9 bases between. Germline V CDR1 and CDR2: SGDLS, YYNGEE. The CDR3 is made up of 14 amino acids. The CDR3 nucleotides are TGTGCCAGCAGCGTAGCTCTGTCCCCCTACGAGCAGTACTTC. Residues: CASSVALSPYEQYF.

This clone has only a few counts. This rearrangement joins TRBV10-3 to TRBJ2-7, with D unresolved. The V end lost 1 base, the J end lost 3 bases, and 10 bases lay between the germline ends. CDR1 is ENHRY and CDR2 is SYGVKD in the germline V gene. CDR3 length: 14 amino acids. The CDR3 protein is CAISEFVGGYEQYF. The CDR3 nucleotides read TGTGCCATCAGTGAGTTCGTAGGCGGCTACGAGCAGTACTTC.

The chain is built from TRBV5-1 and TRBJ1-5; 8 nucleotides match TRBD1. Unmatched junction bases numbered 13, after V lost 5 bases and J lost 9 bases. Germline V CDR1 and CDR2: SGHRS, YFSETQ. The CDR3 is 15 amino acids. The chain's CDR3 is CASRPTGDGVTPQHF. CDR3 in DNA: TGCGCCAGCAGACCGACAGGGGATGGAGTTACGCCCCAGCATTTT.

This CDR3 is CASSLSTGGDTEAFF. CDR3 DNA sequence: TGTGCCAGCAGCTTGTCGACAGGGGGAGACACTGAAGCTTTCTTT. The chain carries TRBV5-4 and TRBJ1-1; 9 bases are a match to TRBD1. CDR1 is SGHNT and CDR2 is YYREEE in the germline V gene (reference sequence). This CDR3 spans 15 amino acids. V lost 1 base and J lost 3; bases outside the gene matches: 4.

This chain connects TRBV7-2 to TRBJ2-3; D call uncertain. The CDR3 has 12 amino acids. Germline values: CDR1 SGHTA, CDR2 FQGNSA. V was clipped by 2 bases and J by 4 bases, with 4 bases between them. The CDR3 nucleotides are TGTGCCAGCAGCTTAATGTCAGATACGCAGTATTTT. As protein: CASSLMSDTQYF.

V usage is TRBV29-1 and J usage is TRBJ1-2; maybe TRBD1 (5 bases). V lost 5 bases to trimming and J lost 2 bases, with 12 bases between them. Germline CDR1 SQVTM, CDR2 ANQGSEA. This CDR3 has 13 residues. CDR3 DNA: TGCAGCGTTAGCAGGGTACCGAACTATGGCTACACCTTC. This gives the protein CSVSRVPNYGYTF.

The chain has TRBV19 and TRBJ2-7, with no clear D. The V gene's germline CDR1 is LNHDA and CDR2 SQIVND (reference sequence). The CDR3 spans 14 residues. V lost 1 base and J lost 6, with 13 bases in between. CDR3 sequence (DNA): TGTGCCAGTAGTATAGGACTCCGCGGCGGCGAGCAGTACTTC. Its translation is CASSIGLRGGEQYF.

V and J are TRBV19 and TRBJ2-7, with 9 nucleotides matching TRBD2. Per the germline V gene, CDR1 is LNHDA and CDR2 is SQIVND (reference sequence). After removal of 5 bases from V and 3 bases from J, the junction contained 8 bases not matched to a gene. This CDR3 has 15 residues. CDR3: CASSLSGRNLYEQYF. As DNA, the CDR3 is TGTGCCAGTAGTCTAAGCGGGAGGAACCTCTACGAGCAGTACTTC.

This clone was detected once. This rearrangement joins TRBV25-1 to TRBJ2-7, with D unresolved. CDR3 length: 14 amino acids. V gave up 2 bases and J gave up 2 bases, with 10 bases separating them. The germline CDR1 and CDR2 sequences are MGHDK and SYGVNS. CDR3 DNA sequence: TGTGCCAGCAGTGAAAGGGTCGGCCCCTACGAGCAGTACTTC. Translated, it gives CASSERVGPYEQYF.

The chain couples TRBV29-1 to TRBJ1-2, with 7 bases aligning to TRBD1. The J segment lost 7 bases and the V segment lost 6 bases, leaving 11 bases of the junction unmatched. The V gene's germline CDR1 is SQVTM and CDR2 ANQGSEA. This CDR3 comprises 13 residues. CDR3 DNA: TGCAGCGTCCCAGGCCCCGGGACAGTTGGCTACACCTTC. Protein product: CSVPGPGTVGYTF. The full variable domain, its missing parts supplied by reference TRBV29-1 and TRBJ1-2, is SAVISQKPSRDICQRGTSLTIQCQVDSQVTMMFWYRQQPGQSLTLIATANQGSEATYESGFVIDKFPISRPNLTFSTLTVSNMSPEDSSIYLCSVPGPGTVGYTFGSGTRLTVV.

V and J are TRBV30 and TRBJ2-1; TRBD1 agrees at 12 bases. Looked up from germline, CDR1 is GTSNPN and CDR2 is SVGIG (reference sequence). Germline trimming cut 0 bases from V and 3 bases from J; bases unmatched to any gene: 15. The CDR3 runs 20 residues. CDR3 loop: CAWSVISGTGGRRRYNEQFF. DNA for the CDR3: TGTGCCTGGAGTGTAATCTCCGGGACAGGGGGCCGTCGCCGCTACAATGAGCAGTTCTTC.

The chain joins TRBV7-2 to TRBJ2-7, with a weak D call TRBD2 (6 bases). Per germline, CDR1 SGHTA and CDR2 FQGNSA. CDR3 length: 15 amino acids. Between the trimmed V and J ends, which lost 6 bases and 3 bases, there was a span of 18 bases. The CDR3 DNA reads as TGTGCCAGCAGTACCATGGGAGGTGAAGTCTACGAGCAGTACTTC. Translated: CASSTMGGEVYEQYF.

The chain uses TRBV27 and TRBJ2-7; no firm D call. Germline CDR1 is MNHEY and CDR2 is SMNVEV (reference sequence). Trimming pared 3 bases from V and 3 bases from J, leaving 9 bases between. The CDR3 runs to 13 residues. This CDR3 reads CASSLGKNYEQYF. CDR3 DNA: TGTGCCAGCAGTTTGGGAAAAAACTACGAGCAGTACTTC.

The V gene is TRBV5-1, the J gene TRBJ2-7, with a weak D call TRBD1 (6 bases). Trimming removed 2 bases at V and 0 bases at J, with 9 bases between. There are 14 residues in the CDR3. CDR1 is SGHRS and CDR2 is YFSETQ in the germline V gene. CDR3 protein: CASSFGDNSYEQYF. For the CDR3, the DNA is TGCGCCAGCAGCTTCGGGGACAACTCCTACGAGCAGTACTTC.

The chain's CDR3 is CASSGSNYGYTF. Here the CDR3 DNA reads TGTGCCAGCAGTGGCTCGAACTATGGCTACACCTTC. The chain is built from TRBV28 and TRBJ1-2; unclear D gene. Trimming stripped 5 bases from V and 2 bases from J, with 6 bases between. The CDR3 consists of 12 residues. Germline CDR1 and CDR2: MDHEN and SYDVKM.